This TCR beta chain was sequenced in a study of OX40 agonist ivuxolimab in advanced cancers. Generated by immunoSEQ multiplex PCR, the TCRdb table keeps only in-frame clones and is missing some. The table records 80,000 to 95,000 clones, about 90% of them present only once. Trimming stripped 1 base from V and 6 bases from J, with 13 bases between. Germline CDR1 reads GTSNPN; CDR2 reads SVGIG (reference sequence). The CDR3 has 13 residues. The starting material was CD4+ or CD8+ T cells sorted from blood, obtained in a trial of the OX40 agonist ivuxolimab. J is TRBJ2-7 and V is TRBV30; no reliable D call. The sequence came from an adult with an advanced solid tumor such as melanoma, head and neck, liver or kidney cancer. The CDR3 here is CAWSAGERREQYF. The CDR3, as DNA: TGTGCCTGGAGTGCCGGAGAGAGACGCGAGCAGTACTTC.